The rows below give T cell receptor beta chains drawn from one sample of a study of cytomegalovirus exposure and HLA in healthy donors. Sequencing used immunoSEQ multiplex PCR; TCRdb keeps in-frame clones, though not all of them. The repertoire shows 60,000 or so clones; the top ten hold approximately 10%. The sample taken for sequencing was PBMCs. The receptors derive from a man aged 50 or older in good health and CMV-seropositive. The CDR3 runs from the conserved cysteine through the conserved F or W. Each record gives: V gene, D gene, J gene, CDR3 protein, CDR3 DNA. D genes are given only for firm matches.

>TRBV5-1|TRBD1|TRBJ2-3
CASTGGDRGQGDTQYF
TGCGCCAGCACGGGGGGCGACAGGGGGCAAGGAGATACGCAGTATTTT
>TRBV27|-|TRBJ2-7
CASRGRHRYEQYF
TGTGCCAGCAGGGGCAGACATCGCTACGAGCAGTACTTC
>TRBV6-5|-|TRBJ1-1
CASSYPGGNTEAFF
TGTGCCAGCAGTTACCCGGGGGGAAACACTGAAGCTTTCTTT
>TRBV7-2|-|TRBJ2-3
CASRPRPGNTDTQYF
TGTGCCAGCAGACCGCGGCCGGGTAACACAGATACGCAGTATTTT
>TRBV5-1|-|TRBJ2-7
CASSLSGSGYEQYF
TGCGCCAGCAGCTTGTCGGGTTCTGGCTACGAGCAGTACTTC
>TRBV13|TRBD1|TRBJ1-1
CASSSPGGLDTEAFF
TGTGCCAGCAGCTCGCCAGGGGGACTTGACACTGAAGCTTTCTTT
>TRBV4-3|-|TRBJ2-1
CASSQDSHTQNEQFF
TGCGCCAGCAGCCAAGACTCTCACACGCAAAATGAGCAGTTCTTC
>TRBV15|-|TRBJ2-7
CATSRDYLEEQYF
TGTGCCACCAGCAGAGATTACCTGGAGGAGCAGTACTTC
>TRBV4-2|-|TRBJ2-2
CASSQVSGVVTGELFF
TGTGCCAGCAGCCAAGTCTCGGGAGTGGTCACCGGGGAGCTGTTTTTT
>TRBV2|-|TRBJ1-1
CASSGQKNTEAFF
TGTGCCAGCAGCGGACAGAAGAACACTGAAGCTTTCTTT
>TRBV5-4|-|TRBJ2-5
CASSFGAGLQETQYF
TGTGCCAGCAGCTTTGGGGCGGGGCTCCAAGAGACCCAGTACTTC
>TRBV19|TRBD1|TRBJ1-5
CASGRQGGFSNQPQHF
TGTGCCAGTGGACGACAGGGGGGATTTAGCAATCAGCCCCAGCATTTT
>TRBV7-9|TRBD1|TRBJ1-1
CASSLGQGNTEAFF
TGTGCCAGCAGTCTCGGACAGGGGAACACTGAAGCTTTCTTT
>TRBV6-5|-|TRBJ2-7
CASSYSWAPVAYEQYF
TGTGCCAGCAGTTACTCTTGGGCCCCAGTCGCCTACGAGCAGTACTTC
>TRBV30|TRBD2|TRBJ2-4
CAWSVRRTSGENIQYF
TGTGCCTGGAGTGTACGGCGGACTAGCGGGGAGAACATTCAGTACTTC
>TRBV28|-|TRBJ2-5
CASSLRGYQETQYF
TGTGCCAGCAGTTTAAGGGGTTACCAAGAGACCCAGTACTTC
>TRBV9|-|TRBJ2-5
CASSTRTERETQYF
TGTGCCAGCAGCACTCGGACAGAGCGGGAGACCCAGTACTTC
>TRBV6-5|-|TRBJ1-5
CASSNRDGSNQPQHF
TGTGCCAGCAGTAACAGGGACGGGAGCAATCAGCCCCAGCATTTT
>TRBV7-8|TRBD2|TRBJ2-3
CASSPSRWRGARTDTQYF
TGTGCCAGCAGTCCGAGCCGTTGGCGGGGGGCCCGCACAGATACGCAGTATTTT
>TRBV2|-|TRBJ2-1
CASSEDGSSYNEQFF
TGTGCCAGCAGTGAAGACGGTAGCTCCTACAATGAGCAGTTCTTC
>TRBV18|TRBD1|TRBJ1-2
CASSEGQGLEGYTF
TGTGCCAGCTCAGAAGGACAGGGTTTGGAAGGCTACACCTTC
>TRBV28|TRBD1|TRBJ2-7
CASRGPDRIYEQYF
TGTGCCAGCAGGGGCCCGGACAGGATCTACGAGCAGTACTTC
>TRBV5-1|TRBD1|TRBJ2-1
CASSLGRGLDEQFF
TGCGCCAGCAGCTTGGGCAGGGGGTTGGATGAGCAGTTCTTC
>TRBV4-3|TRBD1|TRBJ1-5
CASSDREGNQPQHF
TGCGCCAGCAGTGACAGGGAGGGCAATCAGCCCCAGCATTTT
>TRBV30|-|TRBJ2-2
CASIEGVVGELFF
TGTGCCTCCATCGAAGGGGTGGTCGGGGAGCTGTTTTTT
>TRBV19|-|TRBJ1-1
CASSTRTENTEAFF
TGTGCCAGTAGTACCCGCACAGAGAACACTGAAGCTTTCTTT
>TRBV19|-|TRBJ1-1
CASSIEGGNTEAFF
TGTGCCAGTAGTATAGAAGGAGGGAACACTGAAGCTTTCTTT
>TRBV4-2|-|TRBJ2-1
CASSQEGAGYNEQFF
TGTGCCAGCAGCCAAGAAGGGGCGGGATACAATGAGCAGTTCTTC
>TRBV4-3|TRBD2|TRBJ2-7
CASSQEWTSGNQYF
TGCGCCAGCAGCCAAGAGTGGACTAGCGGTAATCAGTACTTC
>TRBV30|TRBD2|TRBJ2-5
CAWSPPGTSGETQYF
TGTGCCTGGAGTCCCCCCGGGACTAGCGGGGAGACCCAGTACTTC
>TRBV18|-|TRBJ2-7
CASSPNRVKAIEQYF
TGTGCCAGCTCACCAAACAGGGTTAAGGCAATAGAGCAGTACTTC
>TRBV7-9|-|TRBJ2-1
CASSLGAAGIYNEQFF
TGTGCCAGCAGCTTAGGCGCGGCGGGGATTTACAATGAGCAGTTCTTC
>TRBV19|-|TRBJ1-4
CASRNIATNEKLFF
TGTGCCAGTCGAAACATTGCAACTAATGAAAAACTGTTTTTT
>TRBV7-9|-|TRBJ1-2
CASSLNREGGYTF
TGTGCCAGCAGCTTAAACCGGGAAGGAGGCTACACCTTC
>TRBV19|-|TRBJ2-3
CASSWGADTQYF
TGTGCCAGTAGTTGGGGCGCAGATACGCAGTATTTT
>TRBV27|-|TRBJ1-5
CASSLAVYSNQPQHF
TGTGCCAGCAGTTTAGCGGTGTATAGCAATCAGCCCCAGCATTTT
>TRBV5-6|TRBD1|TRBJ1-2
CASSPQGNYGYTF
TGTGCCAGCAGTCCACAGGGGAACTATGGCTACACCTTC
>TRBV2|-|TRBJ1-4
CASKRVNEKLFF
TGTGCCAGCAAGAGGGTTAATGAAAAACTGTTTTTT
>TRBV28|TRBD2|TRBJ2-2
CASSRGGTLNTGELFF
TGTGCCAGCAGTCGGGGGGGAACATTGAACACCGGGGAGCTGTTTTTT
>TRBV7-6|-|TRBJ2-2
CASSKGTGPGELFF
TGTGCCAGCAGCAAAGGAACAGGCCCCGGGGAGCTGTTTTTT
>TRBV5-1|-|TRBJ1-2
CASSTDAGGRGYGYTF
TGCGCCAGCAGCACAGACGCGGGGGGGCGTGGCTATGGCTACACCTTC
>TRBV4-1|TRBD2|TRBJ2-7
CASSPGLAGTNEQYF
TGCGCCAGCAGCCCGGGACTAGCGGGGACCAACGAGCAGTACTTC
>TRBV7-2|-|TRBJ1-4
CASSFAEGRNEKLFF
TGTGCCAGCAGCTTCGCGGAGGGCAGGAATGAAAAACTGTTTTTT
>TRBV4-3|TRBD1|TRBJ2-7
CASSQGQGFYEQYF
TGCGCCAGCAGCCAGGGACAGGGCTTTTACGAGCAGTACTTC
>TRBV4-3|TRBD2|TRBJ2-7
CASSQDRGTSGYEQYF
TGCGCCAGCAGCCAAGATCGGGGGACTAGCGGCTACGAGCAGTACTTC
>TRBV7-9|-|TRBJ2-1
CASSRDRNSYNEQFF
TGTGCCAGCAGCCGCGACAGGAACTCCTACAATGAGCAGTTCTTC
>TRBV4-2|-|TRBJ1-4
CASSPPKGLVEKLFF
TGTGCCAGCAGCCCACCTAAGGGGTTAGTTGAAAAACTGTTTTTT
>TRBV4-2|-|TRBJ1-5
CASSQDRVSNQPQHF
TGTGCCAGCAGCCAAGACAGGGTGAGCAATCAGCCCCAGCATTTT
>TRBV30|TRBD2|TRBJ2-1
CAWRGDGRLAGASSDNEQFF
TGTGCCTGGAGGGGCGACGGAAGACTAGCGGGGGCCAGCTCCGACAATGAGCAGTTCTTC
>TRBV30|TRBD2|TRBJ2-5
CAWKGLAGRQETQYF
TGTGCCTGGAAGGGCTTAGCGGGGAGGCAAGAGACCCAGTACTTC
>TRBV18|-|TRBJ2-7
CASSGDNSGEQYF
TGTGCCAGCTCAGGGGATAACTCGGGGGAGCAGTACTTC
>TRBV29-1|-|TRBJ1-1
CSVQGVGTEAFF
TGCAGCGTGCAGGGCGTCGGCACTGAAGCTTTCTTT
>TRBV9|TRBD1|TRBJ2-2
CASSVTGVGELFF
TGTGCCAGCAGCGTAACAGGGGTCGGGGAGCTGTTTTTT
>TRBV13|-|TRBJ2-2
CASTLKTRDTGELFF
TGTGCCAGCACCCTCAAGACTCGCGACACCGGGGAGCTGTTTTTT
>TRBV29-1|TRBD1|TRBJ1-2
CSDAPGQGVGYTF
TGCAGCGACGCTCCGGGACAGGGCGTTGGCTACACCTTC
>TRBV5-4|-|TRBJ1-2
CASSLGRQGPIQYGYTF
TGTGCCAGCAGCTTGGGCAGGCAGGGTCCTATCCAATATGGCTACACCTTC
>TRBV28|TRBD1|TRBJ2-5
CASSSRRQGERETQYF
TGTGCCAGCAGTTCCCGTCGACAGGGCGAGAGGGAGACCCAGTACTTC
>TRBV4-2|TRBD1|TRBJ2-2
CASSAGQANTGELFF
TGTGCCAGCAGCGCAGGACAGGCTAACACCGGGGAGCTGTTTTTT
>TRBV19|-|TRBJ1-5
CASSNRGSGGNQPQHF
TGTGCCAGTAGTAATCGGGGGAGCGGGGGCAATCAGCCCCAGCATTTT